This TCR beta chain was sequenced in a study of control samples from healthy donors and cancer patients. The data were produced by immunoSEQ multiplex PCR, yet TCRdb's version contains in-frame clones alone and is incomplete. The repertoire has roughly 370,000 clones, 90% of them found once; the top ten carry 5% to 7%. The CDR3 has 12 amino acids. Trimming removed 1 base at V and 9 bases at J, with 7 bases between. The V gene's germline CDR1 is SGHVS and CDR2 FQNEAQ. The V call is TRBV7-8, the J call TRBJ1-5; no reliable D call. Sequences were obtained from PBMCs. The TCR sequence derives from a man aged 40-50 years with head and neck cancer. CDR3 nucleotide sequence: TGTGCCAGCAGCTTAGAAGTTTGGCCCCAGCATTTT. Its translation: CASSLEVWPQHF.